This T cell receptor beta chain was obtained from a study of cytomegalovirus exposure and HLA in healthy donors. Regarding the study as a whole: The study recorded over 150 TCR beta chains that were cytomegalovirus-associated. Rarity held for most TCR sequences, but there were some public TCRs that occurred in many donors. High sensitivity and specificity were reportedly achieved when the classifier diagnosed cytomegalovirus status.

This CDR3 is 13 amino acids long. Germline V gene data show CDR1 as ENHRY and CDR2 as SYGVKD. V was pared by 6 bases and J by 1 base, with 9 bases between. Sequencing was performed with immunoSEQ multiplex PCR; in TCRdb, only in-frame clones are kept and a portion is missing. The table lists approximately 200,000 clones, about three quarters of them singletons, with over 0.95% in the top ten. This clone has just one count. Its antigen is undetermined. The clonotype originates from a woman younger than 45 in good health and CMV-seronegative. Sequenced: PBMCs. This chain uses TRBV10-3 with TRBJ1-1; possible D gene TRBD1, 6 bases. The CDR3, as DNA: TGTGCCATCAGGAGGGACACGAACACTGAAGCTTTCTTT. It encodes CAIRRDTNTEAFF.